This T cell receptor beta chain was recorded in a study of cytomegalovirus exposure and HLA in healthy donors. Study-wide context: Approximately 170 million T cells yielded roughly 120 million unique TCR beta sequences in earlier analysis.

The germline V gene has CDR1 SNHLY and CDR2 FYNNEI. This CDR3 is 10 amino acids long. V lost 6 bases, J lost 11 bases, and 1 base stayed unmatched. With respect to this clone: No antigen is known for it.

Notes on the study in general: Immune exposure was documented only through CMV serostatus.

60 Vbeta and 13 Jbeta primers were used in PCR. Libraries were prepared by immunoSEQ multiplex PCR; TCRdb keeps only in-frame clonotypes and omits some of them. The sample records 200,000 to 300,000 clones, 84% being singletons. The sample taken for sequencing was PBMCs. The sequence came from a woman between 40 and 50 years old in good health and CMV-seropositive. The chain couples TRBV2 to TRBJ2-7, with TRBD1 matching over 10 bases. The CDR3 nucleotides are TGTGCCAGCAGAGGGACAGGGGAGTACTTC. Translation: CASRGTGEYF.